This is a list of T cell receptor beta chains from one sample in a study of T cell responses to AZD1222 COVID-19 vaccine. This table comes from immunoSEQ multiplex PCR, and its TCRdb copy is limited to in-frame clones, with some not included. The repertoire holds 70,000 to 95,000 clones, with less than 95% as singletons. The sequencing here drew on peripheral blood, taken 28 days after the second AZD1222 dose. The receptors derive from an adult who received the AZD1222 COVID-19 vaccine. Both conserved end residues are part of each CDR3. Each record gives: V gene, clone size, J gene, D gene, CDR3 DNA, CDR3 protein. The D gene is left open where the match is weak. Clone size is given for some rows only: seen once, a few or many times, or a class if the clone is expanded.

>TRBV4-3|many|TRBJ2-1|-
TGCGCCAGCAGCCAAGATCTTCTGGACGGCGGGTGGGTGGGCAATGAGCAGTTCTTC
CASSQDLLDGGWVGNEQFF
>TRBV30|-|TRBJ1-1|-
TGTGCCTGGAGTGGTACGGCCTGGGGAGCTTTCTTT
CAWSGTAWGAFF
>TRBV9|-|TRBJ1-5|-
TGTGCCAGCAGCGTAGAGGATGGAGAATATCAGCCCCAGCATTTT
CASSVEDGEYQPQHF
>TRBV27|-|TRBJ1-2|-
TGTGCCAGCAGTCCCGCCTGGGGGGGCGAGAAATCTTACACCTTC
CASSPAWGGEKSYTF
>TRBV9|-|TRBJ2-3|TRBD2
TGTGCCAGCAGCCCTATAGGACTAGCGGGCACAGATACGCAGTATTTT
CASSPIGLAGTDTQYF
>TRBV2|-|TRBJ2-5|TRBD2
TGTGCCAGCAGCGAAAGAGCGGGAGTCATGGAGACCCAGTACTTC
CASSERAGVMETQYF
>TRBV12-3/TRBV12-4|-|TRBJ1-5|-
TGTGCCAGCAGTTTTGGGAGGGCGCAGCCCCAGCATTTT
CASSFGRAQPQHF
>TRBV7-9|-|TRBJ2-7|TRBD2
TGTGCCAGCAGCCCGGGTAGCGGGATAGACTACGAGCAGTACTTC
CASSPGSGIDYEQYF
>TRBV28|once|TRBJ1-5|-
TGTGCCAGCAGTCCAGGGACGGGCAATCAGCCCCAGCATTTT
CASSPGTGNQPQHF
>TRBV14|-|TRBJ1-1|-
TGTGCCAGCAGCCAAGTAAACACTGAAGCTTTCTTT
CASSQVNTEAFF
>TRBV25-1|-|TRBJ2-2|TRBD1
TGTGCCAGCAGTGACCGGACAGGGGCTTTGAACACCGGGGAGCTGTTTTTT
CASSDRTGALNTGELFF
>TRBV9|-|TRBJ2-3|TRBD1
TGTGCCAGCAGCGTAGCTCTCGGACAGGGCTCAGATACGCAGTATTTT
CASSVALGQGSDTQYF
>TRBV4-3|-|TRBJ2-2|TRBD1
TGCGCCAGCAGCCAAGATCGTGGGACAGGTCTTTTAGCCGGGGAGCTGTTTTTT
CASSQDRGTGLLAGELFF
>TRBV2|-|TRBJ1-2|-
TGTGCCAGCACCTTGAGCTATGGCTACACCTTC
CASTLSYGYTF
>TRBV5-6|-|TRBJ1-1|-
TGTGCCAGCAGCTGGAACACTGAAGCTTTCTTT
CASSWNTEAFF
>TRBV4-1|-|TRBJ2-7|-
TGCGCCAGCAGCCAATCCCCCTCGTCAACAGGATCCTACGAGCAGTACTTC
CASSQSPSSTGSYEQYF